The clone carrying this T cell receptor beta chain was recorded a few times. The antigen remains undetermined. The sample comes from a study of T-cell reconstitution after alpha-beta-depleted transplantation in children. Whole-study findings and limits: Fresh T-cell production supplied most of the T-cell counts and diversity seen one year after transplant. TCRbeta diversity was high at day 60 in some patients (a result of surviving recipient T cells and thymic progenitors). Alpha-beta T cells present about two months after transplant were reported to originate from several hundred expanded graft clones.

The V end lost 5 bases, the J end lost 0 bases, and 11 bases lay between the germline ends. The germline V gene encodes CDR1 PRHDT and CDR2 FYEKMQ (reference sequence). The CDR3 extends over 16 amino acids. For TCRbeta, the library was prepared with unique molecular identifiers. TCRdb re-called the PCR reads through MiXCR, storing one row per CDR3 protein. The profile covers about 140,000 distinct CDR3 sequences, with 8.8% appearing a single time and 15% to 20% taken by the ten largest. This TCR derives from a female patient aged 2-10 years who had a stem cell transplant for congenital amegakaryocytic thrombocytopenia, so the T cells may come from the graft donor. The gene calls are TRBV13 and TRBJ1-6; D not resolved. The sequenced sample was PBMCs, mostly from graft donor cells, obtained 180 days after TCRalphabeta/CD19-depleted stem cell transplant. The CDR3 nucleotides read TGTGCCAGCAGCGGACCGAGGAGCTCCTATAATTCACCCCTCCACTTT. As protein: CASSGPRSSYNSPLHF.